The source of this T cell receptor beta chain is a study of T cell clonotyping in hematopoietic cell transplantation. This CDR3 contains 11 residues. Germline V gives CDR1 SGHTA, CDR2 FQGNSA. Trimming cost V 6 bases and J 9 bases, with 12 bases left between them. Stated time point: recipient sample about 28 days before transplant, after cytoreduction. Samples: about 28 days before transplant, then days 30, 100 and 180 after. This table comes from immunoSEQ multiplex PCR, and its TCRdb copy is limited to in-frame clones, with some not included. This table has 20,000 to 30,000 clones, 84% appearing once.

The TCR comes from a woman aged 55-70 years with acute myeloid leukemia. Some clones in this sample may be carry-over from other donors' samples. The V and J genes are TRBV7-2 and TRBJ2-7; D unclear. Sequencing was performed on peripheral blood mononuclear cells, taken before stem cell transplant. CDR3 amino acids: CASRGQWSQYF. CDR3 bases: TGTGCCAGCAGAGGGCAGTGGTCGCAGTACTTC.